Described below is a single T cell receptor (beta chain) sequence and its context. As yet, its antigen is unknown. This sample is part of a study of OX40 agonist ivuxolimab in advanced cancers. Repertoires were generated with immunoSEQ multiplex PCR, while TCRdb's copy carries only in-frame clones and drops some. The table records 99,000 or so clones, 95% to 97% of them present only once. V shed 4 bases, J shed 3 bases, and the junction held 11 bases outside the gene matches. Germline V gene sequence: CDR1 SEHNR, CDR2 FQNEAQ (reference sequence). The CDR3 extends over 16 amino acids. Study outcomes and limitations: Both CD4+ and CD8+ T cell populations in blood had undergone clonal expansion by week 6 at 0.1 to 3.0 mg/kg.

V and J are TRBV7-9 and TRBJ2-5; 7 positions agree with TRBD1. Here the sequenced sample was CD4+ or CD8+ T cells sorted from blood, taken in a trial of the OX40 agonist ivuxolimab. The clonotype originates from an adult with an advanced solid tumor such as melanoma, head and neck, liver or kidney cancer. The CDR3 reads CASSSQTGQAEETQYF. In DNA form, the CDR3 reads TGTGCCAGCAGCTCTCAAACTGGACAGGCCGAAGAGACCCAGTACTTC. The full variable domain, in which reference TRBV7-9 and TRBJ2-5 provide the parts outside the CDR3, is DTGVSQNPRHKITKRGQNVTFRCDPISEHNRLYWYRQTLGQGPEFLTYFQNEAQLEKSRLLSDRFSAERPKGSFSTLEIQRTEQGDSAMYLCASSSQTGQAEETQYFGPGTRLLVL.